This record looks at one T cell receptor (beta chain) sequence and its context. This clone has only a few counts. Its recognized antigen is unknown. The input lacks base qualities; no much larger clone sits a single base away. Each donor gave one peripheral blood draw, roughly 0.12 L on average, collected into heparinised tubes. Naive, central memory, regulatory and stem cell-like memory CD4+ T cells were sorted on a BD FACSAria II using a panel including CD45RO, CCR7, CD25, CD127, CD95 and CD27. All sorted populations exceeded 95% purity. PBMCs were separated immediately by Lymphoprep density gradient centrifugation and were stained directly, without being cultured. To minimize batch effects, samples were stained and sorted in pairs, one healthy donor with one patient per experiment. The data were obtained in a study of beta chain features in type 1 diabetes (dated by TCRdb to the late 2010s). With regard to the full study: Mean age, gender distribution, total cell number and subset yield did not differ between patients and healthy donors. A total of 107,917,701 sorted cells were examined across all samples, and a strong correlation was observed between cell number per subset and RNA yield. Regulatory and stem cell-like memory subsets were isolated from only 8 patients and roughly 8 healthy donors, whereas naive and central memory subsets came from all 30 or so donors. In the study, TCRB repertoires of sorted circulating CD4+ T cell subsets from recently diagnosed type 1 diabetes patients were compared with those of matched healthy donors. General conclusions and limits of the study: In all four CD4+ subsets, TCRB CDR3 length was moderately but significantly shorter in type 1 diabetes patients. Because small numbers of individuals were included in the HLA sub-analyses, any influence of HLA type on TCRB rearrangement was left unresolved. At VDJ recombination sites, type 1 diabetes patients had fewer insertions and more deleted nucleotides, which implies abnormalities in thymic rearrangement. Shorter templates might be favored by PCR, yet because patient and control samples were amplified and corrected together, any such skew would affect both groups equally. Because cDNA was sequenced instead of genomic DNA, activated cells with high expression could be over-represented, although the groups did not differ in activation or CD3 levels. The naive, central memory and regulatory TCRB repertoires appeared to resemble one another more closely among patients than among healthy donors.

The High Capacity cDNA Reverse Transcription Kit was used to reverse transcribe all of the isolated RNA, meaning that expressed TCRB transcripts were what got sequenced. Deep immunoSEQ sequencing was applied to naive, central memory and regulatory T cell samples, giving an average of roughly 3.3 million total reads per sample. Sorted cells were lysed in RLT buffer, and RNA was extracted using DNase-treated RNeasy Micro or Mini kits according to cell number. To prevent cross-contamination, every cell subset was processed on its own, while patient and healthy donor samples were processed together. TCRB sequences were amplified from cDNA with the immunoSEQ multiplex PCR, producing 87-bp fragments spanning the CDR3 region. Sequencing of the amplicons was performed on the Illumina HiSeq platform. The published analysis was carried out like this. Synthetic template baselines were used to correct PCR bias computationally, reads within Hamming distance 2 were collapsed together, and singletons that could not be merged were discarded. By aligning reads against IMGT, V, D and J genes, CDR3 length, and insertions or deletions at six rearrangement sites were assigned. Within each subset, clonotype counts were normalized to the number of sorted cells before true diversity and Gini coefficients were calculated with the tcR R package. The overlap coefficient, calculated on TCRB nucleotide sequences, was used to measure repertoire sharing. Out-of-frame TCRB sequences from naive cells were analyzed as a proxy for the pre-selection repertoire. TCRdb carries this immuneACCESS record with in-frame sequences only. Its versions omit some clonotypes, under half of them owing to an unresolved V gene in the studies checked, with the rest unexplained. D and trimming come from the DNA, and the V and J calls and clone size come from that table. In this sample the table shows hundreds of thousands of clones, around 15% of which occur a single time. The top ten clones comprise approximately 0.042% of the sample.

Material for sequencing was naive CD4+ T cells from blood. The cell subset or site label on this specimen signifies: true naive CD4+ T cells. This receptor was identified in a man younger than 35 with type 1 diabetes.

The CDR3 protein sequence reads: CASSPSGRGASTDTQYF. The nucleotide sequence reads TGTGCCAGCAGTCCCAGTGGACGGGGGGCTAGCACAGATACGCAGTATTTT. The V gene is TRBV28 and the J gene is TRBJ2-3; D gene: possibly TRBD2, on 7 matching bases. For CDR1 and CDR2, the germline V gene lists MDHEN and SYDVKM. Including cysteine and phenylalanine, the CDR3 has 17 amino acids. Only the CDR3 part of the read is kept: 51 bases, read in frame from the first base. The trim is 5 bases for V and 0 bases for J, with a gap of 18 bases between the germline ends.